This TCR beta chain was profiled in a study of T cells after yellow fever vaccination. CDR1 is SGHVS and CDR2 is FQNEAQ in the germline V gene. This CDR3 comprises 13 residues. Trimming took 5 bases from V and 8 from J, leaving 15 bases between them. This clonotype was observed a handful of times. Using its own MiXCR run on the 5' RACE reads, TCRdb lists one record per CDR3 protein. The data contain 140,000 to 150,000 distinct CDR3 sequences, less than 8.5% of them singletons. This sample comprised CD4+ T cells sorted from PBMCs, obtained 10 days after the yellow fever booster vaccination. This TCR was sampled from a man aged 25-45 years who received the YFV17D yellow fever vaccine. The V and J genes are TRBV7-8 and TRBJ1-2, with D perhaps matching TRBD1 (6 bases). In nucleotides, the CDR3 is TGTGCCAGCAGCCAGGCGGGGGCTGGCGGCTACACCTTC. The encoded protein is CASSQAGAGGYTF.